A selection of T cell receptor beta chains follows, all from one sample in a study of T cell changes during pregnancy in multiple sclerosis. Profiled with immunoSEQ multiplex PCR; TCRdb holds only in-frame clones, not every one. The sample contains approximately 68,000 clones, approximately 93% of which appear only once. This specimen consisted of peripheral blood, obtained in the second trimester of pregnancy. The receptor set was obtained from a female donor with multiple sclerosis, enrolled in a pregnancy study. CDR3s include the opening cysteine and the closing phenylalanine or tryptophan. A D gene is named only where the DNA matches it firmly. The size entry is marked missing in some rows and otherwise reads once, few, many or a size class.

TRBJ2-2 | TRBV18 | TRBD1 | once | CASSPDRDTGELFF | TGTGCCAGCTCGCCCGACAGGGACACCGGGGAGCTGTTTTTT
TRBJ1-2 | TRBV29-1 | TRBD1 | . | CSVEAQGANGYTF | TGCAGCGTTGAAGCACAGGGGGCAAATGGCTACACCTTC
TRBJ2-3 | TRBV11-2 | . | . | CATRFLGDTQYF | TGTGCCACCCGGTTTCTCGGTGATACGCAGTATTTT
TRBJ1-5 | TRBV7-8 | . | once | CASTKGRAGQPQHF | TGTGCCAGCACGAAAGGCAGGGCCGGGCAGCCCCAGCATTTT
TRBJ1-4 | TRBV5-1 | TRBD1 | . | CASPSDRGNEKLFF | TGCGCCAGCCCCTCGGACAGGGGGAATGAAAAACTGTTTTTT
TRBJ1-5 | TRBV19 | TRBD1 | . | CASSTAGTGLNQPQHF | TGTGCCAGTAGTACCGCCGGGACAGGGCTCAATCAGCCCCAGCATTTT
TRBJ2-5 | TRBV29-1 | . | . | CSVSVQETQYF | TGCAGCGTTTCCGTCCAAGAGACCCAGTACTTC
TRBJ2-1 | TRBV30 | TRBD2 | . | CAWSVAAGVSGEQFF | TGTGCCTGGAGTGTAGCGGCGGGAGTATCGGGTGAGCAGTTCTTC
TRBJ2-6 | TRBV6-4 | . | . | CASSERQTWGANVLTF | TGTGCCAGCAGTGAAAGACAGACGTGGGGGGCCAACGTCCTGACTTTC
TRBJ2-1 | TRBV7-8 | TRBD2 | few | CASSIRSGGYNEQFF | TGTGCCAGCAGCATACGTAGCGGGGGCTACAATGAGCAGTTCTTC
TRBJ1-4 | TRBV25-1 | . | once | CASSEYNGRRKLFF | TGTGCCAGCAGTGAATATAACGGGAGGCGAAAACTGTTTTTT
TRBJ1-1 | TRBV19 | TRBD1 | . | CASGDSLNTEAFF | TGTGCCAGTGGGGACAGCCTGAACACTGAAGCTTTCTTT
TRBJ2-5 | TRBV7-2 | . | . | CASSLVRSHQETQYF | TGTGCCAGCAGCTTAGTCCGTTCCCACCAAGAGACCCAGTACTTC
TRBJ1-5 | TRBV6-4 | . | . | CASSDQANQPQHF | TGTGCCAGCAGTGATCAGGCCAATCAGCCCCAGCATTTT
TRBJ2-3 | TRBV7-9 | . | once | CASSPGGTQYF | TGTGCCAGCAGCCCAGGGGGGACGCAGTATTTT
TRBJ2-1 | TRBV29-1 | . | . | CSVLPVVSPLRHEQFF | TGCAGCGTTCTTCCCGTTGTGAGTCCCCTGAGGCATGAGCAGTTCTTC
TRBJ1-1 | TRBV5-4 | TRBD1 | . | CASRGNRGLGNTEAFF | TGTGCCAGCAGAGGGAACAGGGGGCTGGGGAACACTGAAGCTTTCTTT
TRBJ1-5 | TRBV5-1 | . | . | CASSPRGGPNQPQHF | TGCGCCAGCAGCCCTAGAGGGGGTCCCAATCAGCCCCAGCATTTT
TRBJ1-3 | TRBV9 | . | once | CASSPTDSFSSGNTIYF | TGTGCCAGCAGCCCAACCGACAGTTTCTCCTCTGGAAACACCATATATTTT
TRBJ1-5 | TRBV7-2 | . | once | CASSYRSQPQHF | TGTGCCAGCAGCTACAGGTCTCAGCCCCAGCATTTT
TRBJ2-2 | TRBV30 | . | . | CAWSFLGARNTGELFF | TGTGCCTGGAGTTTTCTAGGGGCTAGAAACACCGGGGAGCTGTTTTTT
TRBJ2-3 | TRBV19 | . | . | CASSVRGTDTQYF | TGTGCCAGTAGTGTCAGGGGCACAGATACGCAGTATTTT
TRBJ2-1 | TRBV11-1 | . | once | CASSENSLKQFF | TGTGCCAGCAGCGAGAACAGCTTAAAGCAGTTCTTC
TRBJ2-3 | TRBV5-4 | . | . | CASSLDQLERGLTDTQYF | TGTGCCAGCAGCTTGGACCAACTAGAACGGGGACTCACAGATACGCAGTATTTT
TRBJ2-3 | TRBV19 | . | . | CASSMAGDTQYF | TGTGCCAGTAGTATGGCGGGAGATACGCAGTATTTT
TRBJ1-5 | TRBV4-1 | . | . | CASSQALIHQPQHF | TGCGCCAGCAGCCAAGCACTTATTCATCAGCCCCAGCATTTT
TRBJ1-5 | TRBV19 | TRBD1 | . | CASSLGDRGGENQPQHF | TGTGCCAGTAGTCTGGGGGACAGGGGAGGGGAGAATCAGCCCCAGCATTTT
TRBJ1-3 | TRBV5-6 | TRBD1 | . | CASSIGGGNTIYF | TGTGCCAGCAGCATAGGGGGCGGAAACACCATATATTTT
TRBJ1-1 | TRBV7-8 | . | once | CASSLSPFNTEAFF | TGTGCCAGCAGCCTTTCCCCCTTCAACACTGAAGCTTTCTTT
TRBJ2-7 | TRBV6-1 | . | . | CASLRNVYEQYF | TGTGCCAGCCTGCGGAACGTCTACGAGCAGTACTTC
TRBJ2-7 | TRBV7-2 | . | . | CASSFPNASPHKQYF | TGTGCCAGCAGCTTCCCCAATGCCTCCCCCCACAAGCAGTACTTC
TRBJ1-1 | TRBV18 | . | . | CASSPAQGNTEAFF | TGTGCCAGCTCACCTGCACAGGGGAACACTGAAGCTTTCTTT
TRBJ2-7 | TRBV5-1 | . | . | CASSLGRIRGEQYF | TGCGCCAGCAGCTTGGGAAGAATCCGGGGCGAGCAGTACTTC
TRBJ2-3 | TRBV9 | TRBD2 | . | CASSVEGSGGAVTDTQYF | TGTGCCAGCAGCGTAGAAGGAAGCGGGGGGGCCGTAACAGATACGCAGTATTTT
TRBJ1-3 | TRBV7-6 | . | . | CASSPLILSGRRGPGNTIYF | TGTGCCAGCAGCCCCCTTATCCTGTCGGGTCGGAGGGGCCCCGGAAACACCATATATTTT
TRBJ1-1 | TRBV19 | . | . | CASSSDAGTEAFF | TGTGCCAGTAGTAGCGACGCGGGTACTGAAGCTTTCTTT
TRBJ2-7 | TRBV7-2 | . | . | CASSPKRAEQYF | TGTGCCAGCAGCCCGAAGCGGGCCGAGCAGTACTTC
TRBJ1-1 | TRBV19 | . | . | CASSAGTLNTEAFF | TGTGCCAGTAGTGCCGGGACATTGAACACTGAAGCTTTCTTT
TRBJ1-2 | TRBV5-6 | . | . | CASSLPGNVRYGYTF | TGTGCCAGCAGCTTACCAGGGAACGTCCGCTATGGCTACACCTTC
TRBJ2-5 | TRBV4-1 | . | . | CASSPGGLGETQYF | TGCGCCAGCAGCCCGGGGGGCCTAGGGGAGACCCAGTACTTC
TRBJ2-7 | TRBV5-1 | TRBD1 | . | CASSFAGTGGNEQYF | TGCGCCAGCAGCTTCGCCGGGACAGGGGGTAACGAGCAGTACTTC
TRBJ1-1 | TRBV30 | . | . | CAWSVQYRVGVVTEAFF | TGTGCCTGGAGTGTACAGTATCGGGTGGGAGTCGTCACTGAAGCTTTCTTT
TRBJ1-4 | TRBV5-1 | TRBD1 | . | CASSLSGTENEKLFF | TGCGCCAGCAGCTTATCCGGGACAGAAAATGAAAAACTGTTTTTT
TRBJ1-5 | TRBV12-5 | . | . | CASGPGRQPQHF | TGTGCTAGTGGTCCCGGGAGGCAGCCCCAGCATTTT
TRBJ2-1 | TRBV4-2 | TRBD2 | . | CASSSTSGKYNEQFF | TGTGCCAGCAGTTCGACTAGCGGAAAATACAATGAGCAGTTCTTC
TRBJ2-3 | TRBV6-4 | TRBD1 | . | CASSRGQSTDTQYF | TGTGCCAGCTCTCGGGGACAGAGCACAGATACGCAGTATTTT
TRBJ2-2 | TRBV19 | TRBD2 | . | CASSIVASGGRGGELFF | TGTGCCAGTAGTATAGTGGCTAGCGGTGGTCGGGGCGGGGAGCTGTTTTTT
TRBJ1-2 | TRBV19 | . | . | CASSPRDFYGYTF | TGTGCCAGTAGCCCAAGGGACTTCTATGGCTACACCTTC
TRBJ1-2 | TRBV13 | . | . | CASSFLGGNASGYTF | TGTGCCAGCAGCTTTCTTGGCGGAAACGCATCTGGCTACACCTTC
TRBJ2-7 | TRBV14 | TRBD1 | once | CASSRDRALYF | TGTGCCAGCAGCCGGGACAGGGCACTGTACTTC
TRBJ2-7 | TRBV6-6 | . | . | CASSFREYEQYF | TGTGCCAGCAGTTTTCGAGAATACGAGCAGTACTTC
TRBJ2-3 | TRBV27 | . | . | CASSTQGDTQYF | TGTGCCAGCAGTACACAGGGAGATACGCAGTATTTT
TRBJ1-1 | TRBV10-1 | . | . | CASSDPSAGHTEAFF | TGCGCCAGCAGTGACCCGAGCGCAGGGCACACTGAAGCTTTCTTT
TRBJ1-1 | TRBV19 | . | . | CASTTDRMNTEAFF | TGTGCCAGTACCACAGACAGGATGAACACTGAAGCTTTCTTT
TRBJ1-4 | TRBV11-2 | . | . | CASSLTGRANEKLFF | TGTGCCAGCAGCCTTACAGGGCGGGCTAATGAAAAACTGTTTTTT